The 2 T cell receptor beta chains below all came from one sample that was sequenced in a study of cytomegalovirus exposure and HLA in healthy donors. Use of 60 Vbeta and 13 Jbeta primers characterized the PCR. Some clones are missing from TCRdb's copy, which holds only in-frame ones; the method was immunoSEQ multiplex PCR. The table includes about 130,000 clones, approximately 78% detected once. Source material: PBMCs. The receptors were sampled from a man between 25 and 39 years old in good health and CMV-seropositive.

The chain combines TRBV27 with TRBJ2-7, with D possibly matching TRBD1 (6 bases). Germline V gene sequence: CDR1 MNHEY, CDR2 SMNVEV (reference sequence). V lost 5 bases, J lost 6 bases, and 14 bases lay in between. The CDR3 consists of 13 residues. CDR3 nucleotides: TGTGCCAGCAGTGTCAGGGGCAGCCGCGAGCAGTACTTC. Translating it yields CASSVRGSREQYF.

The rearrangement uses TRBV7-9 and TRBJ1-2, with 9 bases fitting TRBD1. CDR3 length equals 16 residues. Germline CDR1 SEHNR, CDR2 FQNEAQ (reference sequence). V was clipped by 5 bases and J by 4 bases; unmatched bases: 11. CDR3 sequence: CASSQTGTGLPYGYTF. DNA for the CDR3: TGTGCCAGCAGCCAGACCGGGACAGGGCTTCCCTATGGCTACACCTTC.